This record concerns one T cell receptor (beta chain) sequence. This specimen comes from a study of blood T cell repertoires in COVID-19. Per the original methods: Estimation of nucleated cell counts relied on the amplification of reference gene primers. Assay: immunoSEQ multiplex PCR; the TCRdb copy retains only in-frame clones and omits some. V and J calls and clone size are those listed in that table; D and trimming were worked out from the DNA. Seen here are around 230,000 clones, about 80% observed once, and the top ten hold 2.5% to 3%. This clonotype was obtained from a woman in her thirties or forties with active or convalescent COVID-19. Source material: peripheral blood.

The CDR3 protein is CASSPGVTGDGYTF. As DNA, the CDR3 is TGTGCCAGCTCACCAGGGGTGACAGGTGATGGCTACACCTTC. The chain couples TRBV18 to TRBJ1-2, with D tentatively TRBD1 (6 bases). The CDR3 is 14 residues long. With 2 bases removed from V and 6 bases from J, the gap between germline ends came to 13 bases. The germline V gene has CDR1 KGHSH and CDR2 LQKENI.